This entry lists 19 T cell receptor beta chains sequenced from one sample in a study of vaccination effects on CD4 cells after COVID-19. Antigen specificity for these receptors is unknown. Measured with immunoSEQ multiplex PCR; TCRdb has only the in-frame clones, and not every one. The table lists roughly 19,000 clones, about 65% of them singletons. Sequencing followed a ViraFEST assay step that expanded antigen-specific CD4+ T cells with viral peptide pools. Having been cultured for around nine days, the cells underwent CD4+ T cell isolation. Among the vaccine recipients, none had a prior SARS-CoV-2 infection, and nucleocapsid antibodies were negative. The starting material was CD4+ T cells from PBMCs cultured with HCoV-NL63 spike peptides, obtained before COVID-19 vaccination. These receptors were collected from a human donor who received a COVID-19 vaccine.

The chain couples TRBV30 to TRBJ1-5; no clear D gene. Per germline, CDR1 GTSNPN and CDR2 SVGIG (reference sequence). Trimming stripped 2 bases from V and 7 bases from J, with 18 bases between. The CDR3 has 15 amino acids. Here the CDR3 DNA reads TGTGCCTGGAGTACTCCCCTCACGCTCCTGCAGCCCCAGCATTTT. Amino acid sequence: CAWSTPLTLLQPQHF. The complete variable domain, with remaining parts taken from reference TRBV30 and TRBJ1-5, reads SQTIHQWPATLVQPVGSPLSLECTVEGTSNPNLYWYRQAAGRGLQLLFYSVGIGQISSEVPQNLSASRPQDRQFILSSKKLLLSDSGFYLCAWSTPLTLLQPQHFGDGTRLSIL.

The rearrangement uses TRBV5-1 and TRBJ2-5; the match to TRBD2 covers 8 bases. The CDR3 runs 15 residues. The trim removed 0 bases at V and 5 bases at J, leaving 6 bases unmatched. The V gene's germline CDR1 is SGHRS and CDR2 YFSETQ. The DNA of the CDR3 is TGCGCCAGCAGCTTGGAGCCGGGGGGGCCCGAGACCCAGTACTTC. Residues: CASSLEPGGPETQYF.

The chain combines TRBV6-5 with TRBJ1-4, with 11 bases that match TRBD1. The J segment lost 8 bases and the V segment lost 2 bases, leaving 4 bases of the junction unmatched. The CDR3 has 15 amino acids. Germline lookup yields CDR1 MNHEY and CDR2 SVGAGI. The DNA of the CDR3 is TGTGCCAGCAGTTACAGTGGGACAGGGGGAGAAAAACTGTTTTTT. It encodes CASSYSGTGGEKLFF.

By frequency in the sample, this clone is medium-sized (0.01 to 0.1%). The chain uses TRBV2 and TRBJ1-4; tentative D call: TRBD1 (5 bases). V lost 6 bases and J lost 1, with 12 bases in between. The CDR3 is made up of 15 amino acids. Germline assignment: CDR1 SNHLY and CDR2 FYNNEI. The DNA for the CDR3 is TGTGCCAGCAGGCGAACCCAGGGAACTAATGAAAAACTGTTTTTT. Its protein product is CASRRTQGTNEKLFF.

The chain has TRBV3-1 (or the pseudogene TRBV3-2) and TRBJ2-7, with 9 bases lining up with TRBD1. The CDR3 spans 15 residues. Germline CDR1 is LGHDT and CDR2 is YNNKEL (reference sequence). V was pared by 1 base and J by 6 bases, with 7 bases of the junction left unmatched. This chain's CDR3 is CASSQGAGTGSEQYF. DNA for the CDR3: TGTGCCAGCAGCCAAGGGGCCGGGACAGGGAGCGAGCAGTACTTC.

This chain joins TRBV24-1 and TRBJ2-1, with a possible D match to TRBD2 (6 bases). Deletions cut 0 bases from V and 5 bases from J, with 10 bases between. The CDR3 extends over 15 amino acids. Germline-derived CDR1 and CDR2 are KGHDR and SFDVKD. The CDR3 protein is CATSDLQGLNNEQFF. CDR3 DNA sequence: TGTGCCACCAGTGATTTGCAGGGACTGAACAATGAGCAGTTCTTC.

This clone has more than one count but fewer than ten. This rearrangement joins TRBV25-1 to TRBJ1-2; D uncertain. V was clipped by 3 bases and J by 8 bases, with 13 bases between them. Germline V lookup: CDR1 MGHDK, CDR2 SYGVNS. This CDR3 is 13 amino acids long. The DNA of the CDR3 is TGTGCCAGCAGTGATAAGTCCCTATCCGGCTACACCTTC. Translated: CASSDKSLSGYTF.

The DNA of the CDR3 is TGTGCCAGTAGTATGGGGGGAGGGTTAGGTGGAGAGACCCAGTACTTC. It yields the protein CASSMGGGLGGETQYF. The V call is TRBV19, the J call TRBJ2-5; 7 nucleotides align to TRBD2. The CDR3 is 16 residues long. The junction had 11 bases not matched to a gene; V was cut back by 3 bases and J by 4 bases. Germline lookup yields CDR1 LNHDA and CDR2 SQIVND (reference sequence).

This clone was observed a handful of times. The V and J genes are TRBV7-9 and TRBJ1-1, with 7 positions matching TRBD1. Germline lookup yields CDR1 SEHNR and CDR2 FQNEAQ (reference sequence). The V segment lost 4 bases and the J segment 3 bases; nucleotides outside the gene matches: 8. The CDR3 sequence is 15 residues long. CDR3: CASSYKSGTDTEAFF. The CDR3 DNA reads TGTGCCAGCAGCTATAAATCCGGGACAGACACTGAAGCTTTCTTT. The full variable domain, completed using reference TRBV7-9 and TRBJ1-1, is DTGVSQNPRHKITKRGQNVTFRCDPISEHNRLYWYRQTLGQGPEFLTYFQNEAQLEKSRLLSDRFSAERPKGSFSTLEIQRTEQGDSAMYLCASSYKSGTDTEAFFGQGTRLTVV.

The V gene is TRBV2, the J gene TRBJ1-1; D is unresolved. V was pared by 6 bases and J by 1 base, with 12 bases between. The CDR3 runs to 14 residues. From germline, CDR1 is SNHLY and CDR2 FYNNEI. Here the CDR3 DNA reads TGTGCCAGCAGCTATACAGAGAGGAACACTGAAGCTTTCTTT. Its translation is CASSYTERNTEAFF.

The V and J genes are TRBV2 and TRBJ2-2; possible D gene TRBD2, 5 bases. V dropped 4 bases and J dropped 4 bases, with 13 bases sitting between them. Germline loops: CDR1 SNHLY, CDR2 FYNNEI. The CDR3 consists of 15 residues. The CDR3: CASSAYTAGTGELFF. DNA of the CDR3: TGTGCCAGCAGTGCCTACACGGCGGGCACCGGGGAGCTGTTTTTT.

This clone was seen a few times. V gene TRBV11-2 combines with J gene TRBJ2-7; D call uncertain. CDR3 size: 12 residues. Trimming took 0 bases from V and 9 from J, leaving 9 bases between them. The germline gives CDR1 SGHAT, CDR2 FQNNGV. The CDR3, as DNA: TGTGCCAGCAGCTTAGAAGTCTTCGGGCAGTACTTC. Amino acid sequence: CASSLEVFGQYF.

The V and J genes are TRBV19 and TRBJ2-7; the D is unclear. V was clipped by 3 bases and J by 2 bases, with 23 bases between them. The CDR3 sequence is 18 residues long. Germline-derived CDR1 and CDR2 are LNHDA and SQIVND (reference sequence). In DNA form, the CDR3 reads TGTGCCAGTAGTATCTCCGTTTGGATCTTGGGCTCCCCCTACGAGCAGTACTTC. This sequence encodes CASSISVWILGSPYEQYF.

V and J are TRBV18 and TRBJ2-7; D unresolved. There are 15 residues in the CDR3. Per the germline V gene, CDR1 is KGHSH and CDR2 is LQKENI. Trimming pared 6 bases from V and 1 base from J, leaving 16 bases between. For the CDR3, the DNA is TGTGCCAGCTCTATAAGTCAGGTCTCATCCTACGAGCAGTACTTC. It codes for CASSISQVSSYEQYF.

This clone was seen a single time. The chain carries TRBV21-1 and TRBJ1-4. TRBV21-1 is given as a pseudogene. This CDR3 has 15 amino acids. CDR3 nucleotide sequence: TGTGCCAGCAGCAAACGCCAGGGAGGGGGTGAAAAACTGTTTTTT. As protein: CASSKRQGGGEKLFF.

The chain carries TRBV9 and TRBJ2-3; 8 bases are shared with TRBD1. Trimming took 2 bases from V and 4 from J; bases not matched to a gene: 9. The CDR3 consists of 16 residues. From germline, CDR1 is SGDLS and CDR2 YYNGEE. In nucleotides, the CDR3 is TGTGCCAGCAGCGTGGCAGGGGGCATGGGTGCAGATACGCAGTATTTT. Protein product: CASSVAGGMGADTQYF.

This clone was observed once. V is TRBV19 and J is TRBJ1-2; D might be TRBD1 (5 bases). The V gene lost 4 bases and the J gene lost 2 bases, with 11 bases spanning the gap. The germline CDR1 and CDR2 sequences are LNHDA and SQIVND (reference sequence). This CDR3 comprises 14 residues. In DNA form, the CDR3 reads TGTGCCAGTAGTAAACAGGCCCTCAACTATGGCTACACCTTC. This sequence encodes CASSKQALNYGYTF.

The chain employs TRBV19 and TRBJ2-4; no firm D call. V was pared by 1 base and J by 8 bases, with 12 bases between. The CDR3 has 14 amino acids. The germline CDR1 and CDR2 sequences are LNHDA and SQIVND (reference sequence). The CDR3 nucleotides read TGTGCCAGTAGTATAGGAAGTCCAAGGGACATTCAGTACTTC. Translating it yields CASSIGSPRDIQYF.

This sequence joins TRBV5-1 and TRBJ1-6; D ambiguous. Germline values: CDR1 SGHRS, CDR2 YFSETQ. Trimming left V 4 bases short and J 7 bases short, with 18 bases between. The CDR3 covers 16 residues. The CDR3 coding sequence is TGCGCCAGCAGCCCCTCGCCCGAGGGAGTAAATTCACCCCTCCACTTT. The encoded protein is CASSPSPEGVNSPLHF.